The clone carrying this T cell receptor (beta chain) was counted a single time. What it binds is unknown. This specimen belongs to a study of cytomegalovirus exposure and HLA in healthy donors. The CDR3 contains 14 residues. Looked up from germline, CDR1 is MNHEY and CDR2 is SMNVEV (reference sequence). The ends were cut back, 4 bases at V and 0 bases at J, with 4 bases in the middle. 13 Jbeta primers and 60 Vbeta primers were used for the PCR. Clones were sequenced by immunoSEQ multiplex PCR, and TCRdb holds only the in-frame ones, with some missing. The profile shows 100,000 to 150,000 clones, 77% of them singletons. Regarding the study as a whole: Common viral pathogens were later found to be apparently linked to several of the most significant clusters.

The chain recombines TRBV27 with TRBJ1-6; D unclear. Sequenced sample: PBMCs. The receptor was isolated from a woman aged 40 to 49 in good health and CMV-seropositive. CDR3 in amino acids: CASSSSSYNSPLHF. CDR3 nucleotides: TGTGCCAGCAGTTCGAGCTCCTATAATTCACCCCTCCACTTT.